This section outlines one T cell receptor (beta chain) sequence together with its context. Its specificity is unknown. Additional DNA sequences in this sample encode the identical CDR3. TCRdb's copy holds only in-frame clones and misses some; the assay was immunoSEQ multiplex PCR. The data hold around 190,000 clones, with around 90% observed a single time. The entry originates in a study of T cell responses to AZD1222 COVID-19 vaccine. Study findings and constraints: No day 14 peak samples; only post-peak repertoires were characterized.

The CDR3 runs 12 residues. Germline V gene data show CDR1 as MNHEY and CDR2 as SVGAGI. V shed 2 bases and J shed 2 bases, with 4 bases lying between them. The chain uses TRBV6-5 and TRBJ2-7; the D is unclear. The sequence came from an adult in good health. Sample: peripheral blood, taken on day 0 of AZD1222 vaccination. DNA of the CDR3: TGTGCCAGCAGTTACGGGACCTACGAGCAGTACTTC. Amino acids: CASSYGTYEQYF.